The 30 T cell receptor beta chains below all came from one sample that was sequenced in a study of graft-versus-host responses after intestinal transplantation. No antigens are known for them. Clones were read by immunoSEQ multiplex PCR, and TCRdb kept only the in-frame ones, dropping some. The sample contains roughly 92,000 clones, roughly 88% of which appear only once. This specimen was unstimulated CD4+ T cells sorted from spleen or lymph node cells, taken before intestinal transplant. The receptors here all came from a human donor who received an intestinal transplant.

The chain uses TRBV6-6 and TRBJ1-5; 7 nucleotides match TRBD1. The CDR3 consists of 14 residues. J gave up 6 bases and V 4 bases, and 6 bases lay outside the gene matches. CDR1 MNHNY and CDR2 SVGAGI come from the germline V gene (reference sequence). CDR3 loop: CASSSLTGTQPQHF. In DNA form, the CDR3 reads TGTGCCAGCAGTTCCCTGACAGGGACTCAGCCCCAGCATTTT.

This CDR3 is CASSTGYGNTIYF. The CDR3 DNA sequence: TGTGCCAGCAGCACAGGGTACGGAAACACCATATATTTT. V and J are TRBV7-9 and TRBJ1-3; weak D call: TRBD1 (6 bases). The CDR3 extends over 13 amino acids. Per the germline V gene, CDR1 is SEHNR and CDR2 is FQNEAQ (reference sequence). The ends were cut back, 5 bases at V and 4 bases at J, with 9 bases in the middle.

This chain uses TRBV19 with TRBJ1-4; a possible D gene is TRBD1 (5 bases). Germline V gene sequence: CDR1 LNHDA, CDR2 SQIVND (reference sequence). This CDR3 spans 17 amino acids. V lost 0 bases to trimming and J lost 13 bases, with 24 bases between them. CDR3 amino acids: CASSIDRNQPGAGRLFF. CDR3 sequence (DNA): TGTGCCAGTAGTATAGACCGCAACCAGCCTGGGGCTGGGCGACTGTTTTTT.

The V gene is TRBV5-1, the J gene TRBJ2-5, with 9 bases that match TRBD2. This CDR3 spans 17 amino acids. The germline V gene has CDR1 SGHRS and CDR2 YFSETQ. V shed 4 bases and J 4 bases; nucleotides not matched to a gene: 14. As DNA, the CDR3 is TGCGCCAGCAGCCCCGCTGGGTCTAGCGGGAAGGGAGAGACCCAGTACTTC. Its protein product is CASSPAGSSGKGETQYF.

DNA of the CDR3: TGTGCCAGCAGTGAAGCTCAGCCCCAGCATTTT. Translation gives CASSEAQPQHF. The V and J genes are TRBV6-5 and TRBJ1-5; the D is unclear. The CDR3 consists of 11 residues. The V gene lost 5 bases and the J gene lost 6 bases, with 5 bases spanning the gap. Germline loops: CDR1 MNHEY, CDR2 SVGAGI.

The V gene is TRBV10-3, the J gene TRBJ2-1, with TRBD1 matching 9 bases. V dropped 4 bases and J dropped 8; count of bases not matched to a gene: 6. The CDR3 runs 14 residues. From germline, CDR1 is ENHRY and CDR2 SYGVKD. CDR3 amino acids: CAISGRTGAHEQFF. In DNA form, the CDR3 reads TGTGCCATCAGTGGCCGGACAGGGGCCCATGAGCAGTTCTTC.

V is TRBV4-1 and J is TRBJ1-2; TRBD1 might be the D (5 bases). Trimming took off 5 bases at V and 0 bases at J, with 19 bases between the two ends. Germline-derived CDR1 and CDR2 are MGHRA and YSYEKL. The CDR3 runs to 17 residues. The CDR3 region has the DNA TGCGCCAGCAGCTCCAGAGCGACGACAGTCGCTAACTATGGCTACACCTTC. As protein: CASSSRATTVANYGYTF.

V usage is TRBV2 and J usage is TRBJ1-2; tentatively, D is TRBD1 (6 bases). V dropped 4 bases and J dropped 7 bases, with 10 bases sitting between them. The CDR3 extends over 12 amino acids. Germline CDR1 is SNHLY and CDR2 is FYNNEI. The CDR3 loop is CASSGTARGYTF. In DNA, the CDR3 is TGTGCCAGCAGTGGGACAGCCCGTGGCTACACCTTC.

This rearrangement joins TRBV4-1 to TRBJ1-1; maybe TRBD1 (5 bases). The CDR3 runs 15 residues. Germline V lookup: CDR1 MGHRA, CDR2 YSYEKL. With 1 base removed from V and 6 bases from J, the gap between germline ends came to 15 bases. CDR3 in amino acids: CASSQVETGPSEAFF. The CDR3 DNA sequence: TGCGCCAGCAGCCAAGTCGAAACAGGACCCTCTGAAGCTTTCTTT.

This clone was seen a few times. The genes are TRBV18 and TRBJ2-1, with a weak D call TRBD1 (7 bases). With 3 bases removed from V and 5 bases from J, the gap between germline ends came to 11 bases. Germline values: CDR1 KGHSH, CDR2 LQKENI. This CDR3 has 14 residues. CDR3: CASSPRDSNNEQFF. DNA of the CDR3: TGTGCCAGCTCACCGCGGGACAGCAACAATGAGCAGTTCTTC.

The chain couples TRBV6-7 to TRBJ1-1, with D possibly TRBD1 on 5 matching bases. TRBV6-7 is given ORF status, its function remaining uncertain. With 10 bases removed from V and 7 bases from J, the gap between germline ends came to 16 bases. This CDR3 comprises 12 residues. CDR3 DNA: TGTGCCATAAGGAGCGGGACCGGTGAAGCTTTCTTT. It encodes CAIRSGTGEAFF.

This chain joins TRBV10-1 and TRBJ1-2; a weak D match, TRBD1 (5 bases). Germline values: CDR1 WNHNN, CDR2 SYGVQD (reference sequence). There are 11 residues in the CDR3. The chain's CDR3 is CAGGDPRGYTF. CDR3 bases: TGCGCAGGCGGGGACCCCCGTGGCTACACCTTC.

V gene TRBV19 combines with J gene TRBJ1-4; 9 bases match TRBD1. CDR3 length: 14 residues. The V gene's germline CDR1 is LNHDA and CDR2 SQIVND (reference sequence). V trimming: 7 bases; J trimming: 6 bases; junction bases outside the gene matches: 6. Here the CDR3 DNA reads TGTGCCAGTACCACGGGACAGGGAGATGAAAAACTGTTTTTT. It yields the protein CASTTGQGDEKLFF. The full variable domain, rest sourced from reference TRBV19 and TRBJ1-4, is DGGITQSPKYLFRKEGQNVTLSCEQNLNHDAMYWYRQDPGQGLRLIYYSQIVNDFQKGDIAEGYSVSREKKESFPLTVTSAQKNPTAFYLCASTTGQGDEKLFFGSGTQLSVL.

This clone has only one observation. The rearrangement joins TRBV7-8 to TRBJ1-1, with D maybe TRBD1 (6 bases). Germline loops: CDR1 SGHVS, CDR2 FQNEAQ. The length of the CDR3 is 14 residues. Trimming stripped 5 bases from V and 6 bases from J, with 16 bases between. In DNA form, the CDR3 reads TGTGCCAGCAGCAGCTCGAGGGGGGGATCTGAAGCTTTCTTT. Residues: CASSSSRGGSEAFF.

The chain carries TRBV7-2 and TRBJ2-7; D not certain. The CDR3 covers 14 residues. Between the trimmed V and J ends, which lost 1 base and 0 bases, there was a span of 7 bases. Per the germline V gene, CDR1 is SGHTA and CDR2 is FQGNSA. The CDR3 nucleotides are TGTGCCAGCAGCTTAGAACAAAGCTCCTACGAGCAGTACTTC. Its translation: CASSLEQSSYEQYF. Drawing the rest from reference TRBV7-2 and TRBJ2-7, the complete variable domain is GAGVSQSPSNKVTEKGKDVELRCDPISGHTALYWYRQSLGQGLEFLIYFQGNSAPDKSGLPSDRFSAERTGGSVSTLTIQRTQQEDSAVYLCASSLEQSSYEQYFGPGTRLTVT.

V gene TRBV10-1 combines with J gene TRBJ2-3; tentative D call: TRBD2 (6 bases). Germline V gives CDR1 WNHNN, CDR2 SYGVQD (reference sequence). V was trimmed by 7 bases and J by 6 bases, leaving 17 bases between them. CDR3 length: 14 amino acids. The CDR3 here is CASTSGGVGDTQYF. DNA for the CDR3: TGCGCCAGCACCAGCGGAGGGGTCGGTGATACGCAGTATTTT.

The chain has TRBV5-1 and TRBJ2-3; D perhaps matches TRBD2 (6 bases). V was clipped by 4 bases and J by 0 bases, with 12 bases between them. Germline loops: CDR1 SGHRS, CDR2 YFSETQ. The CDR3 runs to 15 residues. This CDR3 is CASSHGGPSTDTQYF. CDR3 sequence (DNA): TGCGCCAGCAGCCACGGGGGACCTAGCACAGATACGCAGTATTTT.

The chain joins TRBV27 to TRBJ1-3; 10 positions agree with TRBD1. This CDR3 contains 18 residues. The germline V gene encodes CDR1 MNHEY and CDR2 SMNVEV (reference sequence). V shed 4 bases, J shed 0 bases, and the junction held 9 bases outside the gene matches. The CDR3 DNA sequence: TGTGCCAGCAGTTCCACCGGGACAGGGGTCCTCTCTGGAAACACCATATATTTT. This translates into CASSSTGTGVLSGNTIYF.

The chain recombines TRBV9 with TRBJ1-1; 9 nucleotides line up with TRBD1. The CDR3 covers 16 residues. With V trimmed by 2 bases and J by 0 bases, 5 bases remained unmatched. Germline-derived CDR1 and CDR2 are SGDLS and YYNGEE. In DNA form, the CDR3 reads TGTGCCAGCAGCGTGGGGACAGGGAAACTGAACACTGAAGCTTTCTTT. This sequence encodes CASSVGTGKLNTEAFF. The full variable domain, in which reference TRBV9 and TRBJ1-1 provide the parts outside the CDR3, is DSGVTQTPKHLITATGQRVTLRCSPRSGDLSVYWYQQSLDQGLQFLIQYYNGEERAKGNILERFSAQQFPDLHSELNLSSLELGDSALYFCASSVGTGKLNTEAFFGQGTRLTVV.

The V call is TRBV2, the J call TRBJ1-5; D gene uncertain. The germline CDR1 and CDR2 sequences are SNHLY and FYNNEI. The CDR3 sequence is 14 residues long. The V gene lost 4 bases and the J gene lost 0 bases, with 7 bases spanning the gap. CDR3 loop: CASSGGLSNQPQHF. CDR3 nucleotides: TGTGCCAGCAGTGGCGGCCTTAGCAATCAGCCCCAGCATTTT.

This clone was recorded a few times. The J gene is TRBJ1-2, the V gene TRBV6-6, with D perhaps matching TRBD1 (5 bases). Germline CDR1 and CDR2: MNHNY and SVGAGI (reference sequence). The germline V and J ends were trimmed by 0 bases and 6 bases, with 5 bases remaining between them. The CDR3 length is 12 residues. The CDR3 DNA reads TGTGCCAGCAGTTACTCAGGGGATGGCTACACCTTC. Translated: CASSYSGDGYTF.

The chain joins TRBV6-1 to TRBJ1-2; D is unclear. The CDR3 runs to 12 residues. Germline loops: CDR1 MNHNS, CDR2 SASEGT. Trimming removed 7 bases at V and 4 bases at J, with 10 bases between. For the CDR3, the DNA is TGTGCCAGCACGTCGGGTGTCTATGGCTACACCTTC. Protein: CASTSGVYGYTF.

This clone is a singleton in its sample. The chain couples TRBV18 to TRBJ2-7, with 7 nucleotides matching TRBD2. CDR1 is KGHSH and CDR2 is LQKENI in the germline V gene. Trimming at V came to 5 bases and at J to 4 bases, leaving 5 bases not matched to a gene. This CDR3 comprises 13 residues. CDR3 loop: CASSGTTSYEQYF. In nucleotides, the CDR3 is TGTGCCAGCTCAGGGACTACGAGTTACGAGCAGTACTTC.

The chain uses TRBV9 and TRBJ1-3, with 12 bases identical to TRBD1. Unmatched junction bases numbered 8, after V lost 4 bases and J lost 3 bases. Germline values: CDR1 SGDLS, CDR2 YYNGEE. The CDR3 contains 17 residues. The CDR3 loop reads CASSPTGQGASGNTIYF. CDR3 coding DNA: TGTGCCAGCAGCCCCACGGGACAGGGGGCGAGTGGAAACACCATATATTTT.

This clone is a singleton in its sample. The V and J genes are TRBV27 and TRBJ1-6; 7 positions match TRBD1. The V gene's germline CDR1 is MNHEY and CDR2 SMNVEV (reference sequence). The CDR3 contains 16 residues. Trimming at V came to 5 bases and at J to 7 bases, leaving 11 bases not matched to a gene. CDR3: CASSTKYRGLNSPLHF. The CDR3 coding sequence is TGTGCCAGCAGTACAAAATACAGGGGTTTAAATTCACCCCTCCACTTT.

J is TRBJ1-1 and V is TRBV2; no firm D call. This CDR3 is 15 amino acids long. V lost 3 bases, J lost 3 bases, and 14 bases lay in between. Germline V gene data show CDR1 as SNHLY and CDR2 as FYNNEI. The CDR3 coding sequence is TGTGCCAGCAGTGAGGCCGGGAAGGACTACACTGAAGCTTTCTTT. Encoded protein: CASSEAGKDYTEAFF.

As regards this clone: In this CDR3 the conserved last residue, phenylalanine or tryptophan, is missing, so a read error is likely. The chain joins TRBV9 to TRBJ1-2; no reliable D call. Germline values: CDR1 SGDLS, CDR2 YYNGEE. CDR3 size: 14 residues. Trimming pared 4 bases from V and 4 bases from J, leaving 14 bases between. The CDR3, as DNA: TGTGCCAGCAGCCCGATCGGTGGGAGCTATGGCTACACCCTC. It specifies CASSPIGGSYGYTL.

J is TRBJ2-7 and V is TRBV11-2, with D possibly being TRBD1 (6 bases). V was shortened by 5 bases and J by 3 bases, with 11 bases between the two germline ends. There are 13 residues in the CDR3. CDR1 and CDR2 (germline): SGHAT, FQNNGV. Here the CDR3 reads CASSPLQGYEQYF. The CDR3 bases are TGTGCCAGCAGCCCACTACAGGGCTACGAGCAGTACTTC. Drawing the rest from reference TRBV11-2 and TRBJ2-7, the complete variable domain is EAGVAQSPRYKIIEKRQSVAFWCNPISGHATLYWYQQILGQGPKLLIQFQNNGVVDDSQLPKDRFSAERLKGVDSTLKIQPAKLEDSAVYLCASSPLQGYEQYFGPGTRLTVT.

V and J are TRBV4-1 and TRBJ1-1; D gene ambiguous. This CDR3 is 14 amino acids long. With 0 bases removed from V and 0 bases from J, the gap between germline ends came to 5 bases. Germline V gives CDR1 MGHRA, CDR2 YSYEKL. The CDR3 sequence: CASSQDELNTEAFF. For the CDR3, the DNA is TGCGCCAGCAGCCAAGATGAGCTGAACACTGAAGCTTTCTTT.

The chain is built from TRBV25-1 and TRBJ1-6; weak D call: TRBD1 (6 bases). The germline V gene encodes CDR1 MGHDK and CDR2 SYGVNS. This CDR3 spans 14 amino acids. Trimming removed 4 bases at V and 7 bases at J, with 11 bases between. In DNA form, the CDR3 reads TGTGCCAGCAGTGTGGTCCAGGGGAATTCACCCCTCCACTTT. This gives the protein CASSVVQGNSPLHF.